This TCR beta chain stems from a study of T cells after yellow fever vaccination. This clonotype was observed at least ten times. The germline V gene encodes CDR1 SQVTM and CDR2 ANQGSEA. The CDR3 loop spans 15 amino acids. Between the trimmed V and J ends, which lost 2 bases and 0 bases, there was a span of 11 bases. TCRdb fed the 5' RACE reads into MiXCR, producing one record per CDR3 protein. Of roughly 190,000 distinct CDR3 sequences in the sample, around 10% were seen once. V and J are TRBV29-1 and TRBJ2-4; the D gene could be TRBD1 or TRBD2 (6 bases each). The clonotype was recovered from a man younger than 35 who received the YFV17D yellow fever vaccine. The sample was CD8+ T cells sorted from PBMCs, taken 15 days after the yellow fever booster vaccination. The chain's CDR3 is CSVEYRGLAKNIQYF. In DNA form, the CDR3 reads TGCAGCGTTGAATACCGGGGGCTAGCCAAAAACATTCAGTACTTC.